This TCR beta chain appears in the sequencing data of a study of cytomegalovirus exposure and HLA in healthy donors. As concerns this clone: What it binds is unknown.

Germline CDR1 SGHRS, CDR2 YFSETQ. The ends lost 0 bases at V and 4 bases at J; junction bases unmatched: 9. The CDR3 totals 18 residues. The PCR used 60 Vbeta and 13 Jbeta primers. The data were produced by immunoSEQ multiplex PCR, yet TCRdb's version contains in-frame clones alone and is incomplete. The table has about 120,000 clones, around 77% seen once. General study points: A reported reduction in N-insertions relative to the approximately 640-donor mean was seen in an Asian-associated ancestry cluster in a later analysis.

The sequence came from a man aged 18 to 30 in good health and CMV-seropositive. The chain couples TRBV5-1 to TRBJ2-3; 12 bases match TRBD2. Sequencing was performed on PBMCs. Here the CDR3 DNA reads TGCGCCAGCAGCTTGGCCTCTCTAGCGGGAGGGGTCCCAGATACGCAGTATTTT. Protein product: CASSLASLAGGVPDTQYF.